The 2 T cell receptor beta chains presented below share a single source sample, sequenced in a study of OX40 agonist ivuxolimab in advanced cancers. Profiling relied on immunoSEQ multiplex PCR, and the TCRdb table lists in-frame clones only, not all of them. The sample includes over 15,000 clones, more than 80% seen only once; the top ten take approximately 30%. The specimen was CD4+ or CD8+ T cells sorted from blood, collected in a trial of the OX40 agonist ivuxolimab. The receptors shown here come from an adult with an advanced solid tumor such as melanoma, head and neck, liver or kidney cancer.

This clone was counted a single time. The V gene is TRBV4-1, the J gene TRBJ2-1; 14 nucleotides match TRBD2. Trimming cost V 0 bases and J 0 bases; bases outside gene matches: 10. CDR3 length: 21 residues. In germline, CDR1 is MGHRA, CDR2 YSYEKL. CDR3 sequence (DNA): TGCGCCAGCAGCCAAGATAGGGGACTAGCGGGAGTCCCCAGCTCCTACAATGAGCAGTTCTTC. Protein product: CASSQDRGLAGVPSSYNEQFF.

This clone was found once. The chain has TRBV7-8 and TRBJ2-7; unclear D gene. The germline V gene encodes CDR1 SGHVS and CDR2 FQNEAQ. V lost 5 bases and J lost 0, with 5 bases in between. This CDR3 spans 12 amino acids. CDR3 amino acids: CASSPGSYEQYF. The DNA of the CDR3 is TGTGCCAGCAGCCCCGGCTCCTACGAGCAGTACTTC. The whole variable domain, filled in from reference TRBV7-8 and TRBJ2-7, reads GAGVSQSPRYKVAKRGQDVALRCDPISGHVSLFWYQQALGQGPEFLTYFQNEAQLDKSGLPSDRFFAERPEGSVSTLKIQRTQQEDSAVYLCASSPGSYEQYFGPGTRLTVT.